This T cell receptor (beta chain) was sequenced during a study of T cell responses to AZD1222 COVID-19 vaccine (dated by TCRdb to about 2021). With regard to the full study: AZD1222 recipients with second doses at about 4 weeks or about 12 weeks were pooled, because spike-specific TCR depth and breadth did not differ between schedules. TCR sequencing was performed for over 230 trial participants, of whom about 200 were given two doses of AZD1222 and approximately 25 were given two doses of MenACWY control vaccine. Trial participants were enrolled by age into 18-55, 56-69 and 70-plus year subgroups, with roughly 160, 29 and 62 TCR-sequenced participants respectively. The paper as a whole reports these results and caveats: Participants were mostly white British and included more females than males, and it was suggested by the authors that clonal diversity may have been underestimated. In the small 56-69-year group, the increase in depth fell short of significance, most likely because of low power. The whole spike protein was spanned by vaccine-associated CD4 TCRs, and dominant responses were seen in regions 160-218 and 743-854. Because no day 14 peak-response samples were available, the repertoires could be characterized only after the peak T cell response. Nearly half of unique spike-specific TCRs reportedly recognized epitopes outside regions mutated in the B.1.351 and B.1.1.7 variants. Conclusions about previously exposed vaccinees are limited because only a handful of AZD1222 recipients were SARS-CoV-2 seropositive at baseline. After two AZD1222 doses, spike-specific TCR breadth and depth were significantly higher than at day 0 and than in MenACWY recipients.

As concerns this clone: No antigen is known for it. It has no much larger one-base neighbor in the sample; base qualities were not kept.

The time point label, as the study defines it: baseline before first vaccination. Vaccinee samples were obtained from the UK trials COV001 and COV002, which included a single-blind randomized controlled phase 2/3 trial of AZD1222 (ChAdOx1 nCoV-19) in healthy adults. Trial participant PBMC samples were collected at day 0 and day 28 after the second dose for TCRbeta chain sequencing. CDR1 and CDR2, per the germline V gene, are SGHDN and FVKESK. The CDR3, from cysteine to phenylalanine, totals 14 residues. CDR3 DNA is the only sequence kept; it has 42 bases, read in frame from the first base. V loses 2 bases of germline sequence and J loses 4 bases, and the interval between the two ends is 10 bases. The CDR3 regions of human TCRbeta chains were subjected to immunosequencing. In the source study's methods: Repertoire TCRs were matched against a reference library of SARS-CoV-2-specific TCRs generated with the MIRA antigen-specificity platform. Breadth meant the fraction of unique TCRs that were SARS-CoV-2-associated, whereas depth meant the fraction of total T cells that were SARS-CoV-2-associated. Using the MIRA data, each spike-specific TCR was mapped to the spike region that the TCR reacts to and placed in a CD4 or CD8 class. Log10-transformed breadth and depth values were compared by one-way ANOVA with Sidak's multiple comparisons tests. TCRdb limited this immuneACCESS table to in-frame rearrangements with V and J called. A share of clones is missing; checked studies link under half to unresolved V genes, and the rest is unexplained. Clonal size and the V and J genes are those of that table, whereas D and trimming came from the DNA. For this sample there are about 85,000 clones; approximately 86% appear just once. More than 7% of the sample is held by the ten biggest clonotypes.

The chain uses TRBV14 and TRBJ2-3, with TRBD2 as a weak D call on 5 bases. This sample comprised peripheral blood, obtained on day 0 of AZD1222 vaccination. This TCR was sampled from an adult in good health. The DNA sequence is given as TGTGCCAGCAGCCAACTGAACGGGGCAGATACGCAGTATTTT. Translation gives CASSQLNGADTQYF.